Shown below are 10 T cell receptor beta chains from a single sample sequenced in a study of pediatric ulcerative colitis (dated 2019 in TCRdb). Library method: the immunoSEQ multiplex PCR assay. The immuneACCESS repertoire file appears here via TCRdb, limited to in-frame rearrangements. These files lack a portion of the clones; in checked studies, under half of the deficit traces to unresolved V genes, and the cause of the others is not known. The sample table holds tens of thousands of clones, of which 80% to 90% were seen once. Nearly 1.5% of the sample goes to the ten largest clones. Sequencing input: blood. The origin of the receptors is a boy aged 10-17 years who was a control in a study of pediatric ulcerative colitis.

The CDR3 loop reads CASSDRDRGRDEKLFF. CDR3 nucleotides: TGTGCCAGCAGCGATAGGGACAGGGGGCGAGATGAAAAACTGTTTTTT. The J gene is TRBJ1-4, the V gene TRBV25-1; 12 positions agree with TRBD1. V lost 6 bases and J lost 6; bases outside the gene matches: 8. The CDR3 is made up of 16 amino acids. Per the germline V gene, CDR1 is MGHDK and CDR2 is SYGVNS.

The CDR3 reads CASSWGQGSDEQFF. CDR3 in DNA: TGTGCCAGCAGCTGGGGACAGGGATCCGATGAGCAGTTCTTC. This chain uses TRBV7-9 with TRBJ2-1; 9 bases align to TRBD1. The CDR3 contains 14 residues. Germline CDR1 and CDR2: SEHNR and FQNEAQ (reference sequence). The trim removed 4 bases at V and 8 bases at J, leaving 6 bases unmatched.

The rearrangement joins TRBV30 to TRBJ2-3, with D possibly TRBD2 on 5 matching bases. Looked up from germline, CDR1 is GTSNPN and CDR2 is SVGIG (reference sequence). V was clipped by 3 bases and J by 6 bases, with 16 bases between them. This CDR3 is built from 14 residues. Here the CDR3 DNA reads TGTGCCTGGAGCACCGGGTCGACGGGGGATACGCAGTATTTT. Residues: CAWSTGSTGDTQYF.

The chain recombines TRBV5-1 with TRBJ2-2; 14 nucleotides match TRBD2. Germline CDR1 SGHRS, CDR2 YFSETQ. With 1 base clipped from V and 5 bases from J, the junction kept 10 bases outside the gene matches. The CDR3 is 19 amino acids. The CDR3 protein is CASSLTTSGRASLTGELFF. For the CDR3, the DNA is TGCGCCAGCAGCTTGACGACTAGCGGGAGGGCGTCGTTAACCGGGGAGCTGTTTTTT.

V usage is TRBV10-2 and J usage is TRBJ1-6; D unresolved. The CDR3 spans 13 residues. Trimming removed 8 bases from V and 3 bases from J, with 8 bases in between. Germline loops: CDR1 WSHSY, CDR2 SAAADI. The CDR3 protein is CASGSGYNSPLHF. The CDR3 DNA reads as TGCGCCAGCGGTTCGGGCTATAATTCACCCCTCCACTTT.

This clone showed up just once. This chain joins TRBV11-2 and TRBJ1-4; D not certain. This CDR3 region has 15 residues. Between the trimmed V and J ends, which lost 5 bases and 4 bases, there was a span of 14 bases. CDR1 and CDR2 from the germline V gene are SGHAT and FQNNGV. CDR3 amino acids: CASSLEGALNEKLFF. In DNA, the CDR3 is TGTGCCAGCAGCCTCGAGGGAGCTCTTAATGAAAAACTGTTTTTT.

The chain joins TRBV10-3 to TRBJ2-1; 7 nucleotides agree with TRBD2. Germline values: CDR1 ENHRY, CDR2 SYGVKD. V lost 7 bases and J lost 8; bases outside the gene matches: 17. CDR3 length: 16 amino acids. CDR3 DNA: TGTGCCATCACCGTGCTAAGCCGGGAGGTCGCGGATGAGCAGTTCTTC. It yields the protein CAITVLSREVADEQFF.

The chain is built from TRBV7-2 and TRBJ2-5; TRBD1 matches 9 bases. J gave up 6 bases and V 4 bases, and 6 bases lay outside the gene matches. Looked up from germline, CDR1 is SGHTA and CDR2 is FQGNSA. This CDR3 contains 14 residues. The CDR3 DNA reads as TGTGCCAGCAGCTCGGGACAGGGTATGCAGACCCAGTACTTC. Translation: CASSSGQGMQTQYF.

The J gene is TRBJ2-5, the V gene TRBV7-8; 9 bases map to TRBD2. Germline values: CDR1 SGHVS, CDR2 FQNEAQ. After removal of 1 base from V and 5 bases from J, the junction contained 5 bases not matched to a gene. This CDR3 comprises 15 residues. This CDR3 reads CASSLGLADVETQYF. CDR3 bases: TGTGCCAGCAGCTTAGGACTAGCGGACGTGGAGACCCAGTACTTC.

The CDR3 nucleotides are TGCGCCAGCAGCCAAGGAGTCCTAGCGGAGATTTTGGAAGGCTACGAGCAGTACTTC. Protein: CASSQGVLAEILEGYEQYF. The genes are TRBV4-3 and TRBJ2-7, with TRBD2 matching 7 bases. Looked up from germline, CDR1 is LGHNA and CDR2 is YSLEER. This CDR3 has 19 residues. V lost 1 base to trimming and J lost 3 bases; unmatched junction nucleotides: 18.